One sample yielded the 13 T cell receptor beta chains listed below, sequenced in a study of OX40 agonist ivuxolimab in advanced cancers. Only in-frame clones appear in the TCRdb table, and some are missing; sequencing was by immunoSEQ multiplex PCR. The sample lists about 70,000 clones, 86% occurring once. Sequencing was performed on CD4+ or CD8+ T cells sorted from blood, taken in a trial of the OX40 agonist ivuxolimab. These receptor sequences come from an adult with an advanced solid tumor such as melanoma, head and neck, liver or kidney cancer.

The gene calls are TRBV29-1 and TRBJ2-7, with D perhaps assigned TRBD1 or TRBD2 (5 bases each). CDR3 length: 13 residues. Trimming took 3 bases from V and 0 from J, leaving 9 bases between them. Germline V gives CDR1 SQVTM, CDR2 ANQGSEA. CDR3: CSVDTRGSYEQYF. CDR3 coding DNA: TGCAGCGTTGATACTAGGGGCTCCTACGAGCAGTACTTC.

This sequence joins TRBV7-2 and TRBJ2-7, with 9 bases lining up with TRBD1. This CDR3 contains 15 residues. Germline CDR1 and CDR2: SGHTA and FQGNSA. J gave up 6 bases and V 3 bases, and 9 bases lay outside the gene matches. The CDR3 coding sequence is TGTGCCAGCAGCTTTCAACAGGGGGCACTTGCCGAGCAGTACTTC. As protein: CASSFQQGALAEQYF.

On this clone itself: The junction differs from germline at one of its ends, possibly a read error. V is TRBV25-1 and J is TRBJ1-1; 7 positions match TRBD1. Per germline, CDR1 MGHDK and CDR2 SYGVNS. The CDR3 loop spans 12 amino acids. The CDR3 protein is CASSESAQGQDF. In nucleotides, the CDR3 is TGTGCCAGCAGTGAATCCGCCCAAGGACAGGACTTT.

This rearrangement joins TRBV6-5 to TRBJ1-1; D ambiguous. Trimming left V 2 bases short and J 11 bases short, with 15 bases between. The CDR3 spans 13 residues. Germline V gene sequence: CDR1 MNHEY, CDR2 SVGAGI. The CDR3 loop reads CASSYDPSGLAFF. In DNA, the CDR3 is TGTGCCAGCAGTTACGACCCTTCGGGGTTGGCTTTCTTT.

V and J are TRBV9 and TRBJ2-5; no definite D call. V gave up 7 bases and J gave up 2 bases, with 12 bases separating them. Germline loops: CDR1 SGDLS, CDR2 YYNGEE. The CDR3 runs to 13 residues. The CDR3 DNA reads TGTGCCAGCTCCCGAGTCACTCAAGAGACCCAGTACTTC. It translates to CASSRVTQETQYF.

The chain couples TRBV12-5 to TRBJ2-2; possible D gene TRBD2, 5 bases. V lost 3 bases to trimming and J lost 1 base, with 6 bases between them. This CDR3 comprises 14 residues. In germline, CDR1 is LGHNT, CDR2 FRNRAP. Here the CDR3 DNA reads TGTGCTAGTGGTTTAGAGGGGAACACCGGGGAGCTGTTTTTT. It translates to CASGLEGNTGELFF.

The chain carries TRBV5-6 and TRBJ2-7; D gene unclear. From germline, CDR1 is SGHDT and CDR2 YYEEEE. V was shortened by 0 bases and J by 10 bases, with 17 bases between the two germline ends. This CDR3 has 14 amino acids. The CDR3 nucleotides read TGTGCCAGCAGCTTGGGTAGGGATGGCCTACTCCAGTACTTC. Its protein product is CASSLGRDGLLQYF.

The gene calls are TRBV5-4 and TRBJ1-2; D is uncertain. The CDR3 spans 14 residues. Per the germline V gene, CDR1 is SGHNT and CDR2 is YYREEE (reference sequence). V lost 0 bases to trimming and J lost 7 bases, with 13 bases between them. The CDR3 bases are TGTGCCAGCAGCTTGGGAACAGAACCATTTGGCTACACCTTC. As protein: CASSLGTEPFGYTF.

The chain recombines TRBV5-1 with TRBJ1-2; D gene uncertain. Germline-derived CDR1 and CDR2 are SGHRS and YFSETQ. The CDR3 extends over 13 amino acids. The germline V and J ends were trimmed by 5 bases and 3 bases, with 11 bases remaining between them. The CDR3 sequence: CASSPGRDYGYTF. The CDR3 DNA is TGCGCCAGCAGTCCGGGGAGGGACTATGGCTACACCTTC.

The rearrangement uses TRBV6-1 and TRBJ1-2; D is undetermined. This CDR3 spans 13 amino acids. V lost 9 bases and J lost 6, with 17 bases in between. The germline V gene encodes CDR1 MNHNS and CDR2 SASEGT. CDR3 residues: CASLPTDKNGYTF. The CDR3 bases are TGTGCCAGTCTACCGACCGACAAAAATGGCTACACCTTC.

The V and J genes are TRBV11-3 and TRBJ2-3; D is unclear. The germline V gene has CDR1 SGHNT and CDR2 YENEEA. The CDR3 sequence is 14 residues long. Trimming took off 4 bases at V and 3 bases at J, with 11 bases between the two ends. The CDR3: CASSSSLGTDTQYF. The CDR3 DNA sequence: TGTGCCAGCAGCTCTTCTCTAGGAACAGATACGCAGTATTTT.

The V call is TRBV7-2, the J call TRBJ2-5; 14 bases map to TRBD2. Germline V gene data show CDR1 as SGHTA and CDR2 as FQGNSA. The V and J ends lost 3 bases and 1 base, in that order; junction bases with no gene match: 7. The CDR3 runs to 18 residues. CDR3 sequence reads: CASSFGLAGGSAQETQYF. In DNA form, the CDR3 reads TGTGCCAGCAGCTTCGGACTAGCGGGGGGCAGCGCCCAAGAGACCCAGTACTTC.

V and J are TRBV14 and TRBJ2-3; no reliable D call. This CDR3 has 14 residues. The germline V and J ends were trimmed by 6 bases and 0 bases, with 10 bases remaining between them. CDR1 is SGHDN, CDR2 FVKESK, per germline. CDR3 in amino acids: CASSRITSTDTQYF. The CDR3 DNA follows: TGTGCCAGCAGTCGAATAACTAGCACAGATACGCAGTATTTT.